These 5 T cell receptor beta chains were sequenced from one sample in a study of OX40 agonist ivuxolimab in advanced cancers. The table came from immunoSEQ multiplex PCR; TCRdb's copy has only in-frame clones and leaves some out. Of some 130,000 clones in the sample, about 92% were seen once. The starting material was CD4+ or CD8+ T cells sorted from blood, obtained in a trial of the OX40 agonist ivuxolimab. These receptor sequences come from an adult with an advanced solid tumor such as melanoma, head and neck, liver or kidney cancer.

J is TRBJ2-5 and V is TRBV6-5; 7 bases are shared with TRBD2. Germline V gives CDR1 MNHEY, CDR2 SVGAGI. V shed 2 bases, J shed 4 bases, and the junction held 4 bases outside the gene matches. The CDR3 covers 14 residues. The CDR3 sequence: CASSYVGRGETQYF. CDR3 nucleotide sequence: TGTGCCAGCAGTTACGTGGGGAGGGGAGAGACCCAGTACTTC.

This chain connects TRBV5-4 to TRBJ2-7; unclear D gene. The CDR3 runs 13 residues. Looked up from germline, CDR1 is SGHNT and CDR2 is YYREEE (reference sequence). Trimming took off 6 bases at V and 2 bases at J, with 12 bases between the two ends. CDR3 nucleotides: TGTGCCAGCATCAAGGACGGAACCTACGAGCAGTACTTC. Encoded protein: CASIKDGTYEQYF.

This chain uses TRBV18 with TRBJ1-1, with D possibly TRBD1 on 6 matching bases. V shed 1 base and J shed 3 bases, with 12 bases lying between them. Germline loops: CDR1 KGHSH, CDR2 LQKENI. CDR3 length: 15 residues. The CDR3 loop is CASSPQEGGDTEAFF. The CDR3 DNA reads as TGTGCCAGCTCACCACAGGAGGGGGGCGACACTGAAGCTTTCTTT.

The genes are TRBV7-2 and TRBJ2-7; D not resolved. The CDR3 consists of 15 residues. Germline V lookup: CDR1 SGHTA, CDR2 FQGNSA. Between the trimmed V and J ends, which lost 1 base and 1 base, there was a span of 11 bases. The CDR3 DNA follows: TGTGCCAGCAGCTTAGAAAGCGCCAGGTCCTACGAGCAGTACTTC. This translates into CASSLESARSYEQYF.

This chain joins TRBV10-1 and TRBJ1-1; maybe TRBD1 (6 bases). The CDR3 is 14 amino acids. Germline V gene data show CDR1 as WNHNN and CDR2 as SYGVQD (reference sequence). V was trimmed by 2 bases and J by 2 bases, leaving 9 bases between them. The CDR3 DNA reads TGCGCCAGCAGTGAGGCAGGGGCAAACACTGAAGCTTTCTTT. Encoded protein: CASSEAGANTEAFF.